This TCR beta chain was documented in a study of cytomegalovirus exposure and HLA in healthy donors. The CDR3 loop spans 16 amino acids. Germline V gene lookup returns CDR1 MNHEY and CDR2 SVGAGI. V gave up 0 bases and J gave up 2 bases, with 13 bases separating them. Primers for the PCR totalled 60 Vbeta and 13 Jbeta. TCRdb's table, derived via immunoSEQ multiplex PCR, lists solely in-frame clones and lacks some. This sample carries about 89,000 clones, 85% of them seen once, and the ten largest clones take about 7.7%. The chain combines TRBV6-5 with TRBJ1-2; D is ambiguous. Sample: PBMCs. The receptor was isolated from a middle-aged man in good health and CMV-seropositive. CDR3 in amino acids: CASSYSILHRNYGYTF. In DNA, the CDR3 is TGTGCCAGCAGTTACTCGATTCTTCACAGAAACTATGGCTACACCTTC.